These T cell receptor beta chains were read from a single sample in a study of cytomegalovirus exposure and HLA in healthy donors. The assay was immunoSEQ multiplex PCR, and TCRdb's table has in-frame clones only and misses some. The sample lists 200,000 or so clones, 84% seen once, with 6% to 9% in the top ten. The sequenced material came from PBMCs. The receptors derive from a man younger than 35 in good health and CMV-seropositive. Both conserved end residues are part of each CDR3. A D gene is named only where the DNA matches it firmly. Clone size is shown for a subset of rows, as once, few, many or a class of expanded clone.

V gene	J gene	clone size	CDR3 length	D gene	CDR3 DNA	CDR3 protein
TRBV4-2	TRBJ2-7	NA	17	TRBD2	TGTGCCAGCAGCCAAGATCCCCTCGGGACTAGCTCCTACGAGCAGTACTTC	CASSQDPLGTSSYEQYF
TRBV11-2	TRBJ2-1	NA	15	NA	TGTGCCAGCAGCCCTCGGACAGCTTCCTACAATGAGCAGTTCTTC	CASSPRTASYNEQFF
TRBV27	TRBJ1-1	NA	15	TRBD1	TGTGCCAGCAGCTTACAGCGGGCAGGGGGTCCTGAAGCTTTCTTT	CASSLQRAGGPEAFF
TRBV9	TRBJ2-1	NA	14	TRBD2	TGTGCCAGCAGCCCCGGTAGCGGGAGTGGTGAGCAGTTCTTC	CASSPGSGSGEQFF
TRBV30	TRBJ2-3	NA	15	NA	TGTGCCTGGAGTGTACTCGCGGGTCCCACAGATACGCAGTATTTT	CAWSVLAGPTDTQYF
TRBV4-3	TRBJ2-4	NA	17	TRBD1	TGCGCCAGCAGCCAAGATCTAGGGGGCCTAGCCAAAAACATTCAGTACTTC	CASSQDLGGLAKNIQYF
TRBV6-1	TRBJ1-1	once	12	NA	TGTGCCAGCAATGCGGTTGCAGTTGAAGCTTTCTTT	CASNAVAVEAFF
TRBV5-1	TRBJ2-3	NA	18	TRBD1	TGCGCCATCTTCGCTACTTCTTCGGGACAGGGGGTGTCAGATACGCAGTATTTT	CAIFATSSGQGVSDTQYF
TRBV2	TRBJ2-7	NA	20	TRBD2	TGTGCCAGCAGTGACCCGAGACTAGCGGGAGCTCCTCTGAGCTCCTACGAGCAGTACTTC	CASSDPRLAGAPLSSYEQYF
TRBV9	TRBJ2-3	NA	14	TRBD1	TGTGCCAGCAGCCCCATGACAGGGGGGGCGACGCAGTATTTT	CASSPMTGGATQYF
TRBV28	TRBJ2-7	NA	13	NA	TGTGCCAGCAGTTTGCAGGGGATTATAAGGCAGTACTTC	CASSLQGIIRQYF
TRBV28	TRBJ2-7	once	15	NA	TGTGCCAGCAGTTTCCCGGCTAGCGCTCGCTACGAGCAGTACTTC	CASSFPASARYEQYF
TRBV18	TRBJ2-3	NA	12	TRBD2	TGTGCCAGCTGGGCGGGGGCAGATACGCAGTATTTT	CASWAGADTQYF
TRBV5-1	TRBJ2-7	NA	13	NA	TGCGCCAGCAGCTTGGGACAATCCTACGAGCAGTACTTC	CASSLGQSYEQYF
TRBV6-1	TRBJ2-5	NA	14	NA	TGTGCCTCCAGAGGGGGGGTAAGGAGAGAGACCCAGTACTTC	CASRGGVRRETQYF
TRBV9	TRBJ2-3	NA	13	NA	TGTGCCAGCAGCGCGAGCGGCACAGATACGCAGTATTTT	CASSASGTDTQYF
TRBV10-1	TRBJ2-3	NA	17	TRBD2	TGCGCCAGAAGGACCGGGAGGGCCAATTCTAGCACAGATACGCAGTATTTT	CARRTGRANSSTDTQYF
TRBV9	TRBJ1-1	NA	20	NA	TGTGCCAGCAGCGTAGAAGGATGGTATCATCTGGGGGCCGTGAACACTGAAGCTTTCTTT	CASSVEGWYHLGAVNTEAFF
TRBV2	TRBJ2-1	NA	14	TRBD2	TGTGCCAGCAGCGCCGGGACTAGCGGGATAAGGCAGTTCTTC	CASSAGTSGIRQFF
TRBV9	TRBJ1-4	few	15	NA	TGTGCCAGCAGCGTAGAAACAGGGAATAATGAAAAACTGTTTTTT	CASSVETGNNEKLFF
TRBV7-9	TRBJ2-3	NA	15	TRBD1	TGTGCCAGCAGCCCCTGGACAGGGAACACAGATACGCAGTATTTT	CASSPWTGNTDTQYF
TRBV5-6	TRBJ2-7	once	14	TRBD1	TGTGCCAGCGGCCACGGGACAGGGGGCCACGAGCAGTACTTC	CASGHGTGGHEQYF
TRBV7-9	TRBJ1-5	many	15	NA	TGTGCCAGCAGCTTGGCGGGGGATAGCAATCAGCCCCAGCATTTT	CASSLAGDSNQPQHF
TRBV28	TRBJ1-4	once	18	NA	TGTGCCAGCAGTTTACCGAGGCAAGAGGTGCCCCGGAATGAAAAACTGTTTTTT	CASSLPRQEVPRNEKLFF
TRBV7-2	TRBJ2-4	once	16	NA	TGTGCCAGCAGCCCCCCCGGGGTCCTTAGGGAAAACATTCAGTACTTC	CASSPPGVLRENIQYF
TRBV11-2	TRBJ2-1	NA	18	TRBD2	TGTGCCAGCAGCCCCTTTACCGGGACTAGCAGATCCTACAATGAGCAGTTCTTC	CASSPFTGTSRSYNEQFF
TRBV30	TRBJ2-7	NA	14	NA	TGTGCCTGGAGTTGGGAAGGCGGGTTCTACGAGCAGTACTTC	CAWSWEGGFYEQYF
TRBV5-1	TRBJ2-1	NA	17	TRBD2	TGCGCCAGCAGCTCTTTCGGAACGACTAGCGGGAGGCCCGAGCAGTTCTTC	CASSSFGTTSGRPEQFF
TRBV29-1	TRBJ2-1	NA	14	NA	TGCAGCGTTGTTCTTTCTAGCCGCTACAATGAGCAGTTCTTC	CSVVLSSRYNEQFF
TRBV9	TRBJ2-2	NA	16	TRBD2	TGTGCCAGCGGCGGGCTAGCGGGAGGACGCACCGGGGAGCTGTTTTTT	CASGGLAGGRTGELFF
TRBV4-2	TRBJ2-3	NA	18	TRBD2	TGTGCCAGCAGCCAAGACCCCCCACTAGCGGGTAGCACAGATACGCAGTATTTT	CASSQDPPLAGSTDTQYF
TRBV9	TRBJ2-7	NA	15	NA	TGTGCCAGCAGCCCCCGGTCGGGGAGCTCCTACGAGCAGTACTTC	CASSPRSGSSYEQYF
TRBV6-4	TRBJ2-3	NA	17	TRBD2	TGTGCCAGCAGTGAACCCGGGACTAGCGGGAGCACAGATACGCAGTATTTT	CASSEPGTSGSTDTQYF
TRBV28	TRBJ1-2	once	16	TRBD1	TGTGCCAGCAGTATAGGGACAGGGGGCTCTAACTATGGCTACACCTTC	CASSIGTGGSNYGYTF
TRBV15	TRBJ2-3	NA	15	NA	TGTGCCACCAGCAGAGGGGGCAGTCTCACAGATACGCAGTATTTT	CATSRGGSLTDTQYF
TRBV9	TRBJ2-1	NA	15	TRBD2	TGTGCCAGCAGCGCCGAGGGACTAGGGAACAATGAGCAGTTCTTC	CASSAEGLGNNEQFF
TRBV15	TRBJ1-1	NA	13	NA	TGTGCCACCAGCAGACCCGACAGTACTGAAGCTTTCTTT	CATSRPDSTEAFF
TRBV7-9	TRBJ1-4	NA	14	NA	TGTGCCAGCAGACGGGATGCCACCAATGAAAAACTGTTTTTT	CASRRDATNEKLFF
TRBV5-1	TRBJ2-1	NA	16	TRBD2	TGCGCCAGCAGCTTTCCCCCGCGGGGGGCTTACAATGAGCAGTTCTTC	CASSFPPRGAYNEQFF
TRBV19	TRBJ1-5	NA	16	TRBD1	TGTGCCAGTAGTATTTTAACAGGGGTTGGGAATCAGCCCCAGCATTTT	CASSILTGVGNQPQHF
TRBV7-9	TRBJ2-5	NA	15	TRBD2	TGTGCCAGCAGCTCAACCGGGACTAGGCAAGAGACCCAGTACTTC	CASSSTGTRQETQYF
TRBV4-1	TRBJ2-1	NA	16	NA	TGCGCCAGCAGATCCCTCGGGCGAAGGGGGGGGAATGAGCAGTTCTTC	CASRSLGRRGGNEQFF
TRBV5-1	TRBJ1-4	NA	15	TRBD1	TGCGCCAGCAGCCCTCCTGGACAGGGGAATGAAAAACTGTTTTTT	CASSPPGQGNEKLFF
TRBV9	TRBJ2-3	NA	15	TRBD1	TGTGCCAGCACCACAACGGGACAGCGCACAGATACGCAGTATTTT	CASTTTGQRTDTQYF
TRBV28	TRBJ1-1	NA	13	NA	TGTGCCAGCAGTTTATGGGGGGGAGGTGAAGCTTTCTTT	CASSLWGGGEAFF
TRBV27	TRBJ2-7	NA	16	NA	TGTGCCAGCAGTTTATCGGTGGGAGAAGTCTCCTACGAGCAGTACTTC	CASSLSVGEVSYEQYF
TRBV27	TRBJ2-7	NA	14	TRBD1	TGTGCCAGCAGGCGGGGACAGGCCATGGGCGAGCAGTACTTC	CASRRGQAMGEQYF
TRBV6-5	TRBJ1-5	NA	15	NA	TGTGCCAGCAGTTACTCTTCTACTCCCAATCAGCCCCAGCATTTT	CASSYSSTPNQPQHF
TRBV28	TRBJ1-1	once	14	TRBD1	TGTGCCAGCAGCTACAGGGGGAGGGGGACTGAAGCTTTCTTT	CASSYRGRGTEAFF
TRBV7-2	TRBJ2-5	few	15	TRBD1	TGTGCCAGCAGCACCACCGGGACAGGGGTGGAGACCCAGTACTTC	CASSTTGTGVETQYF
TRBV15	TRBJ1-2	NA	16	NA	TGTGCCACCAGCAAGACGGGGGGGCAGGCTAACTATGGCTACACCTTC	CATSKTGGQANYGYTF
TRBV27	TRBJ1-1	NA	15	NA	TGTGCCAGCAGTTCCACCGGGACACAGAACACTGAAGCTTTCTTT	CASSSTGTQNTEAFF
TRBV30	TRBJ2-7	NA	13	NA	TGTGCCTGGAATCCAGGGGCCACCTACGAGCAGTACTTC	CAWNPGATYEQYF
TRBV5-4	TRBJ1-4	NA	16	TRBD1	TGTGCCAGCAGCTTTGGGACAGGGGCTGCTAATGAAAAACTGTTTTTT	CASSFGTGAANEKLFF
TRBV9	TRBJ2-3	NA	16	TRBD2	TGTGCCAGCAGCGTAGACAGCGGGACGGTCACAGATACGCAGTATTTT	CASSVDSGTVTDTQYF
TRBV7-7	TRBJ2-7	NA	13	NA	TGTGCCAGCAGCTTAGCACAGGGCTACGAGCAGTACTTC	CASSLAQGYEQYF
TRBV7-6	TRBJ2-7	once	13	NA	TGTGCCACCGACCCCCAGGGTAACAGCGAGCAGTACTTC	CATDPQGNSEQYF
TRBV28	TRBJ2-5	NA	16	NA	TGTGCCAGCAGTTGGGTAGGGGTGGGGTACCAAGAGACCCAGTACTTC	CASSWVGVGYQETQYF